This entry lists 20 T cell receptor beta chains sequenced from one sample in a study of T cell repertoires in cytomegalovirus infection. These TCRs' antigens remain unknown. TCRdb used MiXCR to reprocess the reads, holding one entry per CDR3 protein. Among approximately 590,000 distinct CDR3 sequences listed, around two fifths were seen once. Sequencing used cultured PBMCs, obtained from culture after CMV antigen stimulation. The receptors derive from a human donor in good health (CMV status not recorded). Some clones in this sample may be carry-over from other donors' samples.

The gene calls are TRBV7-2 and TRBJ2-1; D is ambiguous. The V gene lost 5 bases and the J gene lost 0 bases, with 11 bases spanning the gap. The CDR3 totals 15 residues. CDR1 and CDR2 (germline): SGHTA, FQGNSA. The CDR3 loop is CASSDQQSSYNEQFF. CDR3 nucleotides: TGTGCCAGCAGCGACCAACAGAGCTCCTACAATGAGCAGTTCTTC. The full variable domain, in which reference TRBV7-2 and TRBJ2-1 provide the parts outside the CDR3, is GAGVSQSPSNKVTEKGKDVELRCDPISGHTALYWYRQSLGQGLEFLIYFQGNSAPDKSGLPSDRFSAERTGGSVSTLTIQRTQQEDSAVYLCASSDQQSSYNEQFFGPGTRLTVL.

The gene calls are TRBV3-1 and TRBJ2-5, with 8 bases matching TRBD2. Germline loops: CDR1 LGHDT, CDR2 YNNKEL (reference sequence). Unmatched junction bases numbered 4, after V lost 2 bases and J lost 2 bases. The CDR3 length is 15 residues. The DNA for the CDR3 is TGTGCCAGCAGCCAATACATAGCGGGGCAAGAGACCCAGTACTTC. Translation gives CASSQYIAGQETQYF.

V and J are TRBV19 and TRBJ2-1; a weak D match, TRBD2 (7 bases). The CDR3 consists of 14 residues. Germline V gene sequence: CDR1 LNHDA, CDR2 SQIVND (reference sequence). V lost 2 bases to trimming and J lost 3 bases, with 8 bases between them. As DNA, the CDR3 is TGTGCCAGTAGTATAAGGGGGGGCTACAATGAGCAGTTCTTC. It is translated as CASSIRGGYNEQFF.

The chain uses TRBV7-2 and TRBJ2-6, with TRBD1 matching over 7 bases. CDR1 and CDR2 from the germline V gene are SGHTA and FQGNSA. The CDR3 consists of 17 residues. Unmatched junction bases numbered 4, after V lost 2 bases and J lost 0 bases. CDR3 nucleotide sequence: TGTGCCAGCAGCTTAACAGGGGTCAACTCTGGGGCCAACGTCCTGACTTTC. Translation gives CASSLTGVNSGANVLTF.

The V gene is TRBV7-8, the J gene TRBJ2-1; 11 nucleotides line up with TRBD2. Trimming at V came to 5 bases and at J to 3 bases, leaving 18 bases not matched to a gene. Germline CDR1 reads SGHVS; CDR2 reads FQNEAQ. The CDR3 is made up of 20 amino acids. This CDR3 reads CASSGPTEEHSGGGYNEQFF. In nucleotides, the CDR3 is TGTGCCAGCAGCGGGCCGACAGAAGAACATAGCGGGGGGGGCTACAATGAGCAGTTCTTC.

This chain uses TRBV20-1 with TRBJ2-3; D call uncertain. CDR1 DFQATT and CDR2 SNEGSKA come from the germline V gene (reference sequence). This CDR3 is 13 amino acids long. V lost 6 bases, J lost 0 bases, and 10 bases lay in between. Here the CDR3 reads CSAGGGSTDTQYF. The DNA of the CDR3 is TGCAGTGCGGGCGGCGGAAGCACAGATACGCAGTATTTT.

This clonotype has only a few counts. This rearrangement joins TRBV7-9 to TRBJ2-1; a weak D match, TRBD1 (5 bases). The CDR3 loop spans 13 amino acids. V lost 1 base and J 9 bases, leaving 10 bases between the germline ends. CDR1 is SEHNR, CDR2 FQNEAQ, per germline (reference sequence). The CDR3 here is CASSLEGMGEQFF. CDR3 DNA sequence: TGTGCCAGCAGCTTAGAGGGGATGGGTGAGCAGTTCTTC. The full variable domain, in which reference TRBV7-9 and TRBJ2-1 provide the parts outside the CDR3, is DTGVSQNPRHKITKRGQNVTFRCDPISEHNRLYWYRQTLGQGPEFLTYFQNEAQLEKSRLLSDRFSAERPKGSFSTLEIQRTEQGDSAMYLCASSLEGMGEQFFGPGTRLTVL.

V gene TRBV12-3 or TRBV12-4 combines with J gene TRBJ1-1; D remains ambiguous. Trimming removed 0 bases from V and 5 bases from J, with 10 bases in between. CDR3 length: 14 residues. CDR3 DNA sequence: TGTGCCAGCAGTTTAGCGACTCCCGGAACTGAAGCTTTCTTT. This gives the protein CASSLATPGTEAFF.

The chain recombines TRBV15 with TRBJ2-3; 8 bases map to TRBD2. With 2 bases clipped from V and 4 bases from J, the junction kept 11 bases outside the gene matches. CDR3 length: 17 residues. Germline V CDR1 and CDR2: LNHNV, YYDKDF (reference sequence). The DNA of the CDR3 is TGTGCCACCAGCAGACGCTTACTAGCGGCTTGGGCAGATACGCAGTATTTT. Protein: CATSRRLLAAWADTQYF. Variable domain in full (rest from reference TRBV15 and TRBJ2-3): DAMVIQNPRYQVTQFGKPVTLSCSQTLNHNVMYWYQQKSSQAPKLLFHYYDKDFNNEADTPDNFQSRRPNTSFCFLDIRSPGLGDTAMYLCATSRRLLAAWADTQYFGPGTRLTVL.

The rearrangement joins TRBV29-1 to TRBJ2-1, with 11 positions matching TRBD2. Trimming removed 4 bases from V and 5 bases from J; junction bases left unmatched: 7. The CDR3 has 15 amino acids. Germline CDR1 reads SQVTM; CDR2 reads ANQGSEA. CDR3 region: CSVVPGTSGNNEQFF. The CDR3 nucleotides are TGCAGCGTTGTTCCCGGGACTAGCGGTAACAATGAGCAGTTCTTC.

The chain links TRBV27 to TRBJ2-1; a weak D match, TRBD2 (6 bases). Germline loops: CDR1 MNHEY, CDR2 SMNVEV (reference sequence). V was pared by 4 bases and J by 7 bases, with 26 bases between. This CDR3 spans 18 amino acids. This chain's CDR3 is CASSSTPLAPLFRNEQFF. The CDR3 DNA reads TGTGCCAGCAGTTCGACCCCACTAGCCCCCCTTTTCCGTAATGAGCAGTTCTTC.

In its sample, this clonotype was seen many times. V and J are TRBV7-6 and TRBJ1-4; unclear D gene. Germline V CDR1 and CDR2: SGHVS, FNYEAQ. CDR3 length equals 14 residues. Trimming took 5 bases from V and 0 from J, leaving 7 bases between them. CDR3 loop: CASSPFATNEKLFF. The CDR3 DNA reads TGTGCCAGCAGCCCCTTTGCAACTAATGAAAAACTGTTTTTT. The variable domain in full, completed from reference TRBV7-6 and TRBJ1-4, reads GAGVSQSPRYKVTKRGQDVALRCDPISGHVSLYWYRQALGQGPEFLTYFNYEAQQDKSGLPNDRFSAERPEGSISTLTIQRTEQRDSAMYRCASSPFATNEKLFFGSGTQLSVL.

This chain uses TRBV6-1 with TRBJ2-1; 11 nucleotides line up with TRBD2. The junction had 13 bases not matched to a gene; V was cut back by 5 bases and J by 4 bases. Looked up from germline, CDR1 is MNHNS and CDR2 is SASEGT. CDR3 length: 18 amino acids. The CDR3 region is CASSLYYFSGGVYNEQFF. The CDR3 nucleotides read TGTGCCAGCAGTTTATATTATTTTAGCGGGGGGGTTTACAATGAGCAGTTCTTC.

The chain is built from TRBV7-8 and TRBJ1-1; no reliable D call. This CDR3 has 13 amino acids. The V and J ends lost 1 base and 5 bases respectively, with 8 bases between them. CDR1 is SGHVS and CDR2 is FQNEAQ in the germline V gene. The CDR3: CASSLGDGTEAFF. The DNA for the CDR3 is TGTGCCAGCAGCTTAGGGGATGGGACTGAAGCTTTCTTT.

This clonotype appeared many times. The chain joins TRBV7-2 to TRBJ1-3; D remains unclear. The CDR3 is 14 amino acids. The ends were cut back, 3 bases at V and 3 bases at J, with 9 bases in the middle. Per the germline V gene, CDR1 is SGHTA and CDR2 is FQGNSA. The CDR3 protein is CASSFTARGNTIYF. Here the CDR3 DNA reads TGTGCCAGCAGCTTCACAGCGCGTGGAAACACCATATATTTT.

The chain uses TRBV7-2 and TRBJ2-7; 7 nucleotides match TRBD1. The CDR3 consists of 15 residues. V was pared by 5 bases and J by 3 bases, with 10 bases of the junction left unmatched. Germline CDR1 and CDR2: SGHTA and FQGNSA. CDR3 coding DNA: TGTGCCAGCAGCAAATCCCGGACAGGCGACTACGAGCAGTACTTC. Its protein product is CASSKSRTGDYEQYF.

The rearrangement uses TRBV18 and TRBJ2-7; D is possibly TRBD2 (5 bases). The CDR3 consists of 14 residues. Trimming took 6 bases from V and 3 from J, leaving 15 bases between them. Germline values: CDR1 KGHSH, CDR2 LQKENI. CDR3 sequence reads: CASSQAADYYEQYF. DNA of the CDR3: TGTGCCAGCTCCCAAGCGGCGGATTACTACGAGCAGTACTTC.

There are a few counts of this clonotype. The V and J genes are TRBV6-2 or TRBV6-3 and TRBJ1-5; 7 positions match TRBD1. The V gene's germline CDR1 is MNHEY and CDR2 SVGEGT. This CDR3 region has 13 residues. Germline trimming cut 6 bases from V and 5 bases from J; bases unmatched to any gene: 4. The DNA of the CDR3 is TGTGCCAGCAGAAGACAGGGCGATCAGCCCCAGCATTTT. Translation gives CASRRQGDQPQHF.

The V gene is TRBV6-2 or TRBV6-3, the J gene TRBJ2-1; D possibly matches TRBD1 or TRBD2 (5 bases each). This CDR3 region has 15 residues. Deletions cut 4 bases from V and 4 bases from J, with 14 bases between. Germline V gene data show CDR1 as MNHEY and CDR2 as SVGEGT. CDR3 in DNA: TGTGCCAGCAGTTTGGGGGTTATTGGGTACAATGAGCAGTTCTTC. Its translation: CASSLGVIGYNEQFF.

This clonotype was observed at least ten times. The chain combines TRBV7-2 with TRBJ2-1; 8 bases line up with TRBD2. Trimming took 4 bases from V and 13 from J; bases not matched to a gene: 6. CDR1 SGHTA and CDR2 FQGNSA come from the germline V gene. The CDR3 has 12 amino acids. CDR3 in amino acids: CASSSGTSTQFF. Here the CDR3 DNA reads TGTGCCAGCAGCTCCGGGACTAGTACACAGTTCTTC.